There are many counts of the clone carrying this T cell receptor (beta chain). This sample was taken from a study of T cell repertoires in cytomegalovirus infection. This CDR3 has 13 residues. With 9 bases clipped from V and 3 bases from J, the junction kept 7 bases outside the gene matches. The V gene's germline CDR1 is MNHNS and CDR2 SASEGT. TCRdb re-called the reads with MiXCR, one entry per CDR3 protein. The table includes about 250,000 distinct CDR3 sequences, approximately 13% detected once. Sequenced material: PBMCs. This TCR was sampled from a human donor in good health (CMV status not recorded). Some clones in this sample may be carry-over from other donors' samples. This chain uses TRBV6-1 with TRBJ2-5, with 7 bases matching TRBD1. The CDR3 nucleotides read TGTGCCAGTTCTAGGGGGCTGGAAGAGACCCAGTACTTC. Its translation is CASSRGLEETQYF.